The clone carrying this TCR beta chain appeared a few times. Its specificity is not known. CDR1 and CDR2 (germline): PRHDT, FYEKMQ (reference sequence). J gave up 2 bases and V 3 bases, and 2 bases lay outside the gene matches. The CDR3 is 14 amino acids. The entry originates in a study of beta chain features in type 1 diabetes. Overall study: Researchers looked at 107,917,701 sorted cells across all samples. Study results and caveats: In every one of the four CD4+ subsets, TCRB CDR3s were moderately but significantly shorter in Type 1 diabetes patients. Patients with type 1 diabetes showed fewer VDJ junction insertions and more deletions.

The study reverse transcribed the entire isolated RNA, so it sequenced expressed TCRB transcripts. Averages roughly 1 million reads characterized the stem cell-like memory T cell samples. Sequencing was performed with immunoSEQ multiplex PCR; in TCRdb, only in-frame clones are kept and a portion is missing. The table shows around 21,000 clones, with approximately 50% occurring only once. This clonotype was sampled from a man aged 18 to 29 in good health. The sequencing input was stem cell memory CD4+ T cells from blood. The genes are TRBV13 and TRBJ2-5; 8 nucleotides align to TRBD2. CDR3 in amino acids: CASSFQRGQETQYF. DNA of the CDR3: TGTGCCAGCAGCTTCCAGCGGGGGCAAGAGACCCAGTACTTC.